The clone carrying this TCR beta chain was seen ten or more times. Its antigen remains unknown. Trimming pared 4 bases from V and 7 bases from J, leaving 17 bases between. This CDR3 comprises 14 residues. The sample belongs to a study of T cells in Graves' hyperthyroidism and ophthalmopathy. Whole-study findings and limits: Appearing also in blood were most of the thyroid clonotypes expanded above 0.001.

Researchers took RNA transcripts and amplified the TCR beta CDR3 regions from them. In the first-round RT-PCR of the TCR CDR3, the HTBI primer set was used. A single record per CDR3 protein comes from TCRdb applying MiXCR to the multiplex PCR reads. The sample yields 300,000 to 450,000 distinct CDR3 sequences, 25% seen once. The sequence was obtained from a man in his fifties with Graves' hyperthyroidism. This chain connects TRBV12-3 or TRBV12-4 to TRBJ2-7, with D tentatively TRBD2 (6 bases). Sequencing input: blood. CDR3 nucleotide sequence: TGTGCCAGCAGTTCATCTAGCGCCCGTAGGGAGCAGTACTTC. Residues: CASSSSSARREQYF.